A selection of T cell receptor beta chains follows, all from one sample in a study of blood T cell repertoires in COVID-19. TCRdb's table, derived via immunoSEQ multiplex PCR, lists solely in-frame clones and lacks some. There are just over 250,000 clones in the sample; 80% to 90% occur only once, and around 3.9% lies in the top ten. Sequenced material: PBMCs or T cells enriched from blood (not recorded which). The receptors come from a young man with acute COVID-19. CDR3s include the opening cysteine and the closing phenylalanine or tryptophan. A D gene is named only where the DNA matches it firmly. Clone sizes are given selectively: once, few, many, or a class where the clone is expanded.

abundance | j_gene | v_gene | d_gene | CDR3aa | CDR3nt
NA | TRBJ2-2 | TRBV6-4 | TRBD2 | CASSELAGGAGELFF | TGTGCCAGCAGCGAACTAGCGGGGGGCGCCGGGGAGCTGTTTTTT
NA | TRBJ1-3 | TRBV10-1 | NA | CASSDRASGNTIYF | TGCGCCAGCAGTGACAGGGCCTCGGGAAACACCATATATTTT
NA | TRBJ1-1 | TRBV12-3/TRBV12-4 | NA | CASNRQNPEAFF | TGTGCCAGCAATAGACAAAATCCCGAAGCTTTCTTT
NA | TRBJ1-3 | TRBV7-6 | NA | CASSPDSYSGNTIYF | TGTGCCAGCAGCCCAGACAGCTACTCTGGAAACACCATATATTTT
NA | TRBJ1-6 | TRBV19 | TRBD1 | CASSRDRGSYNSPLHF | TGTGCCAGTAGCCGGGACAGGGGCTCCTATAATTCACCCCTCCACTTT
NA | TRBJ1-3 | TRBV7-6 | TRBD1 | CASSPATGRSGNTIYF | TGTGCCAGCAGCCCTGCGACAGGGCGCTCTGGAAACACCATATATTTT
NA | TRBJ2-1 | TRBV4-1 | TRBD2 | CASSQREGYNEQFF | TGCGCCAGCAGTCAGCGGGAGGGCTACAATGAGCAGTTCTTC
NA | TRBJ1-2 | TRBV14 | NA | CASSILRGSNYGYTF | TGTGCCAGCAGCATTCTACGAGGGTCTAACTATGGCTACACCTTC
once | TRBJ2-2 | TRBV24-1 | NA | CATSAHRETGELFF | TGTGCCACCAGTGCCCACAGGGAAACCGGGGAGCTGTTTTTT
NA | TRBJ2-5 | TRBV5-1 | TRBD2 | CASSLGTAGGQETQYF | TGTGCCAGCAGCTTGGGTACAGCGGGAGGCCAAGAGACCCAGTACTTC
NA | TRBJ2-1 | TRBV6-5 | NA | CASSYSKSTGANEQFF | TGTGCCAGCAGTTACTCGAAATCCACGGGAGCCAATGAGCAGTTCTTC
NA | TRBJ1-4 | TRBV5-1 | NA | CASSLFSGDEEKLFF | TGCGCCAGCAGCTTGTTCTCGGGGGATGAAGAAAAACTGTTTTTT
NA | TRBJ2-5 | TRBV9 | NA | CASSPGQETQYF | TGTGCCAGCAGCCCAGGGCAAGAGACCCAGTACTTC
NA | TRBJ2-3 | TRBV5-1 | TRBD2 | CASSSTGASGLTDTQYF | TGTGCCAGCAGCTCGACCGGGGCTAGCGGCCTCACAGATACGCAGTATTTT
NA | TRBJ1-6 | TRBV6-1 | NA | CASSERTVRNSPLHF | TGTGCCAGCAGTGAGAGGACAGTGCGGAATTCACCCCTCCACTTT
NA | TRBJ1-6 | TRBV28 | TRBD1 | CASSGQVIDSPLHF | TGTGCCAGCAGTGGACAGGTCATTGATTCACCCCTCCACTTT
NA | TRBJ2-2 | TRBV11-2 | NA | CASSYSGFHTGELFF | TGTGCCAGCAGTTACTCAGGGTTCCACACCGGGGAGCTGTTTTTT
once | TRBJ1-3 | TRBV5-1 | NA | CASSLVPGYDGNTIYF | TGTGCCAGCAGCTTGGTCCCCGGGTATGATGGAAACACCATATATTTT
NA | TRBJ1-2 | TRBV6-5 | TRBD1 | CASSYRDRGNGYTF | TGTGCCAGCAGTTACCGAGACAGGGGTAATGGCTACACCTTC
NA | TRBJ2-3 | TRBV7-2 | TRBD2 | CASSRNPGLATDTQYF | TGTGCCAGCAGCAGAAACCCGGGACTAGCAACAGATACGCAGTATTTT
many | TRBJ1-3 | TRBV9 | NA | CASSPSGKAGNTIYF | TGTGCCAGCAGCCCTAGCGGTAAGGCCGGAAACACCATATATTTT
once | TRBJ1-2 | TRBV30 | NA | CAWNPLNYGYTF | TGTGCCTGGAATCCCCTTAACTATGGCTACACCTTC
NA | TRBJ2-3 | TRBV7-3 | NA | CASSLAGPDTQYF | TGTGCCAGCAGCTTAGCGGGGCCAGATACGCAGTATTTT
once | TRBJ2-2 | TRBV18 | TRBD2 | CASSALLAGETGELFF | TGTGCCAGCTCAGCTTTACTAGCGGGGGAGACCGGGGAGCTGTTTTTT
NA | TRBJ2-2 | TRBV28 | NA | CASSLSGGLTGELFF | TGTGCCAGCAGTTTATCCGGGGGGCTGACCGGGGAGCTGTTTTTT
NA | TRBJ1-2 | TRBV19 | NA | CASSPRERVYGYTF | TGTGCCAGTAGTCCCCGGGAGAGGGTTTATGGCTACACCTTC
few | TRBJ2-1 | TRBV29-1 | NA | CSVGRGLGEQFF | TGCAGCGTGGGCAGGGGATTGGGCGAGCAGTTCTTC
NA | TRBJ2-5 | TRBV5-1 | NA | CASSPRGSAETQYF | TGTGCCAGCAGCCCCCGGGGTAGCGCCGAGACCCAGTACTTC
NA | TRBJ2-1 | TRBV6-5 | TRBD1 | CASRGTASIHNEQFF | TGTGCCAGCAGGGGGACAGCCTCAATCCACAATGAGCAGTTCTTC
NA | TRBJ1-4 | TRBV4-2 | NA | CASSQVGEGGEKLFF | TGTGCCAGCAGCCAAGTGGGAGAAGGGGGTGAAAAACTGTTTTTT
NA | TRBJ2-2 | TRBV30 | NA | CAWSASYTGELFF | TGTGCCTGGAGTGCCAGTTACACCGGGGAGCTGTTTTTT
NA | TRBJ1-3 | TRBV6-1 | NA | CASSDKPGHLSGNTIYF | TGTGCCAGCAGTGATAAACCGGGACATCTCTCTGGAAACACCATATATTTT
NA | TRBJ1-2 | TRBV14 | TRBD1 | CASSPGGYGYTF | TGTGCCAGCAGCCCAGGGGGATATGGCTACACCTTC